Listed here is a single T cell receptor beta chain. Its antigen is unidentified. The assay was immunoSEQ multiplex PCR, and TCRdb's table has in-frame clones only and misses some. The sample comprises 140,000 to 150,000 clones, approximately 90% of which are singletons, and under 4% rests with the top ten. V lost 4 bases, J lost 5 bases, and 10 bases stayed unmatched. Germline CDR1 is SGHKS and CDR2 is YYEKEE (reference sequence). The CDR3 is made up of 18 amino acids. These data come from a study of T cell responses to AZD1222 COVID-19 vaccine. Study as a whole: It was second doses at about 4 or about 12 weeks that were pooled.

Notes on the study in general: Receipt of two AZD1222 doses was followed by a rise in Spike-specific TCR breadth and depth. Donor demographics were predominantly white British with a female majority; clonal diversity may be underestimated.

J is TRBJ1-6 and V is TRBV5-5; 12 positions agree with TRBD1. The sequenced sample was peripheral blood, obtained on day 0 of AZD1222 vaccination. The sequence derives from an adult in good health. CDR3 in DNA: TGTGCCAGCAGCATCAACCCGGGACAGGGGGCTGATAATTCACCCCTCCACTTT. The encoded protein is CASSINPGQGADNSPLHF.